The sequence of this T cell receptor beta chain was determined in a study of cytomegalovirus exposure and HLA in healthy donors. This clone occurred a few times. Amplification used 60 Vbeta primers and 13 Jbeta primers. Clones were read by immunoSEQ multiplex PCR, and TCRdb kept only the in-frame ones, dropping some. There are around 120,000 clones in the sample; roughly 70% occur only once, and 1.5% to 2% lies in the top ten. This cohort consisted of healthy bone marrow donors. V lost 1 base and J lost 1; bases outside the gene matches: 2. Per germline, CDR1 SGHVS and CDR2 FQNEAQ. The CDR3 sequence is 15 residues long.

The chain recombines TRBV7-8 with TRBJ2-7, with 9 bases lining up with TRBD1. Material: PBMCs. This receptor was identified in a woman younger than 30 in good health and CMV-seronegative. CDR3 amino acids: CASSLGQGVSYEQYF. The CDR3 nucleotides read TGTGCCAGCAGCTTAGGACAGGGGGTATCCTACGAGCAGTACTTC.